The rows below give T cell receptor beta chains drawn from one sample of a study of cytomegalovirus exposure and HLA in healthy donors. Data came from immunoSEQ multiplex PCR; TCRdb stores just in-frame clones and leaves some out. The repertoire holds about 120,000 clones, around 86% seen once, with less than 2.5% in the top ten. The specimen sequenced was PBMCs. The receptor source for this set is a woman between 40 and 55 years old in good health and CMV-seronegative. The conserved cysteine and the conserved F or W are not part of the CDR3 here. The D gene is left open where the match is weak. Clone size is given for some rows only: seen once, a few or many times, or a class if the clone is expanded.

j_call d_call clone_size v_call cdr3_aa
TRBJ2-7 TRBD2 . TRBV5-4 ASSLHPGLAGGPTYEQY
TRBJ2-3 . . TRBV18 ASSPQGSDTQY
TRBJ2-2 . . TRBV10-2 ASKAQGRGTGELF
TRBJ1-1 . few TRBV5-6 ASSREGDLKNTEAF
TRBJ2-7 TRBD2 . TRBV19 ASRSTSGLSYEQY
TRBJ1-2 TRBD1 . TRBV28 ASSSDRGHYGYT
TRBJ2-1 TRBD2 . TRBV4-1 ASSQDASGTSYNEQF
TRBJ2-5 . . TRBV4-1 ASSQTQETQY
TRBJ2-1 . . TRBV2 ASRPLPGTGLAGSSYNEQF
TRBJ2-1 . . TRBV6-1 ASTRLQTYNEQF
TRBJ1-2 . . TRBV6-1 ASSEAGLYHYGYT
TRBJ1-2 . . TRBV25-1 ASSRGSYGYT
TRBJ1-6 . . TRBV5-6 ASSLAVNSPLH
TRBJ2-6 TRBD1 . TRBV5-1 ASSLGLAGGSGANVLT
TRBJ2-7 TRBD1 . TRBV27 ASSLYPGTGVYEQY
TRBJ2-6 . . TRBV4-3 ASSQEATPGANVLT
TRBJ2-3 . . TRBV6-5 ASTSTDTQY
TRBJ2-2 . . TRBV11-2 ASSLDLGTGELF
TRBJ1-5 . . TRBV6-5 ASSGDRFNQPQH
TRBJ2-5 TRBD2 . TRBV7-8 ASSGLAGGRETQY
TRBJ1-2 . . TRBV18 ASSPTGTQGYT
TRBJ2-7 TRBD2 . TRBV28 ASPPWGLAGGQGEQY
TRBJ2-3 TRBD1 few TRBV5-1 ASSLEGQGDTQY
TRBJ1-2 . . TRBV11-1 ASSRRGASDYGYT
TRBJ2-3 . . TRBV5-1 ASSLEFLTDTQY
TRBJ1-4 . . TRBV18 ASSPITNEKLF
TRBJ2-2 . . TRBV11-3 ASSISGELF
TRBJ1-3 . . TRBV7-9 ASSPEAPSGNTIY
TRBJ2-5 TRBD2 . TRBV5-4 ASRERGGKETQY
TRBJ2-3 TRBD2 . TRBV5-1 ASSLEASGGVRLTDTQY
TRBJ1-5 . once TRBV21-1 ASSKGPYSNQPQH
TRBJ2-7 TRBD2 . TRBV28 ASSWRRVAGGPHEQY
TRBJ2-5 TRBD2 . TRBV14 ASSQVSGSRIETQY
TRBJ1-5 TRBD1 few TRBV2 ASSSTGDQPQH
TRBJ2-5 TRBD1 . TRBV18 ASSPKEGQAYQETQY
TRBJ1-1 . . TRBV9 ASSRNGQMNTEAF
TRBJ1-2 TRBD1 . TRBV9 ASSRQGGSNYGYT
TRBJ1-6 . . TRBV28 ASTRLGQQNSPLH
TRBJ1-1 TRBD1 . TRBV5-1 ASSTSGGAGWNTEAF
TRBJ2-5 . . TRBV27 ASSLYRTQETQY
TRBJ1-5 TRBD1 . TRBV11-2 ASSSGTGGYQPQH
TRBJ2-2 . few TRBV27 ASNPHGGTPGELF
TRBJ2-3 TRBD1 . TRBV2 ASRGQRTGDTQY
TRBJ2-1 . . TRBV2 ASSYNSGPYNEQF
TRBJ2-1 TRBD2 . TRBV7-9 ASSSSLAGGSYNEQF
TRBJ2-7 TRBD2 . TRBV28 ASSPTWTSGDSYEQY
TRBJ1-2 TRBD1 once TRBV11-2 ASTSDRGKNYGYT
TRBJ1-3 . . TRBV7-9 ASIRGESNTIY
TRBJ2-1 TRBD2 . TRBV4-1 ASSQGRMRDLAAGGSRVGQF
TRBJ2-3 . . TRBV7-3 ASSPPGHTDTQY
TRBJ1-2 . . TRBV4-2 ASSQEGSRHYGYT
TRBJ2-2 . . TRBV7-3 ASSPWGRINGEELF
TRBJ2-3 TRBD2 . TRBV7-9 ASRTSGSSGTQY
TRBJ2-3 . . TRBV11-3 ASSSQETDTQY